This T cell receptor (beta chain) is drawn from a study of T cell changes during pregnancy in multiple sclerosis. Assay used: immunoSEQ multiplex PCR; TCRdb lists only in-frame clones, some missing. This sample has over 100,000 clones, with 92% found just once. Germline-derived CDR1 and CDR2 are LGHNA and YNFKEQ. The V end lost 0 bases, the J end lost 4 bases, and 16 bases lay between the germline ends. This CDR3 has 17 amino acids. V is TRBV4-2 and J is TRBJ2-1, with D tentatively TRBD1 (5 bases). This specimen was peripheral blood, taken in the third trimester of pregnancy. This receptor was taken from a female donor with multiple sclerosis, enrolled in a pregnancy study. The CDR3 DNA reads as TGTGCCAGCAGCCAAGAGGGGCCCTTACCTATATACAATGAGCAGTTCTTC. The encoded protein is CASSQEGPLPIYNEQFF.